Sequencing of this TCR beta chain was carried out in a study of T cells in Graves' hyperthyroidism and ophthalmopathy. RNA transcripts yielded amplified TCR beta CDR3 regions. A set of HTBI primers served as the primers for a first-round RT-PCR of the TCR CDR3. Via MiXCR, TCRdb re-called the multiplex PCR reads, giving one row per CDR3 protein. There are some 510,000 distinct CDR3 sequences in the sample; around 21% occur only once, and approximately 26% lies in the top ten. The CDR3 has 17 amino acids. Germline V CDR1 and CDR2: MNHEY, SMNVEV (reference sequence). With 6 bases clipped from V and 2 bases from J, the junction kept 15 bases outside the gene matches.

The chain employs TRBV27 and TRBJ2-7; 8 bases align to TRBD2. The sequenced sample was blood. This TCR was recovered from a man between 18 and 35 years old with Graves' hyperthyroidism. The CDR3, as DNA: TGTGCCAGCAGCCTCCTCGGTGCGGGACTAGGGACCTACGAGCAGTACTTC. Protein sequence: CASSLLGAGLGTYEQYF.